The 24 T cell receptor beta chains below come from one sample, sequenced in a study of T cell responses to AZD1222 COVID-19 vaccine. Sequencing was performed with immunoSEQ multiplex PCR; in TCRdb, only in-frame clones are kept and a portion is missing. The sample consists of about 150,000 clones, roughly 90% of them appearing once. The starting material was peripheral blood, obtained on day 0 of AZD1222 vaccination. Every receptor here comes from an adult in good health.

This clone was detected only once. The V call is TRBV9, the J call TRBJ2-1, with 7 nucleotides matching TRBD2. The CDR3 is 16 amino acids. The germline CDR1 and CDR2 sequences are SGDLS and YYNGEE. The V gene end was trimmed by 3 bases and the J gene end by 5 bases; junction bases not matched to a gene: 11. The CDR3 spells CASSGRGRIRDNEQFF. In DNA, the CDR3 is TGTGCCAGCAGCGGTCGCGGGAGAATTAGGGACAATGAGCAGTTCTTC.

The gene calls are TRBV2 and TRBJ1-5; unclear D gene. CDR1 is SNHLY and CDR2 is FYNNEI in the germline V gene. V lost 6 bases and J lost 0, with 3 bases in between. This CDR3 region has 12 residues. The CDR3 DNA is TGTGCCAGCAGAGATAGCAATCAGCCCCAGCATTTT. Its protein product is CASRDSNQPQHF.

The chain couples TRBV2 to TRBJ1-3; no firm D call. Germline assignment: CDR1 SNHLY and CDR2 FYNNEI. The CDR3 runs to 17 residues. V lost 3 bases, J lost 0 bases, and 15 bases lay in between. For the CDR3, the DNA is TGTGCCAGCAGTGATCCTCGGAGCCCAAGCTCTGGAAACACCATATATTTT. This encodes CASSDPRSPSSGNTIYF.

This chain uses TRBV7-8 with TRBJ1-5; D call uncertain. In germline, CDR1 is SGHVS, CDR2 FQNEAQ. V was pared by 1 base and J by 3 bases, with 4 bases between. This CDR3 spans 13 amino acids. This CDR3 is CASSLGVNQPQHF. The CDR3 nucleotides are TGTGCCAGCAGCTTAGGGGTCAATCAGCCCCAGCATTTT.

The CDR3 DNA reads as TGTGCCAGCAGCGGCAGGGGGCGCCAGCAGTACTTC. Its protein product is CASSGRGRQQYF. The rearrangement joins TRBV13 to TRBJ2-7; 8 bases match TRBD1. CDR3 length: 12 residues. Germline CDR1 PRHDT, CDR2 FYEKMQ (reference sequence). V was clipped by 5 bases and J by 8 bases; unmatched bases: 5.

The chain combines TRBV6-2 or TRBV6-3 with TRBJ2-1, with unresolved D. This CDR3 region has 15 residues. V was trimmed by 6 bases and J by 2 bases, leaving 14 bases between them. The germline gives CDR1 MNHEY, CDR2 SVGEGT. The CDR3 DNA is TGTGCCAGCAGCCTCCTGAGTTATCCCTACAATGAGCAGTTCTTC. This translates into CASSLLSYPYNEQFF.

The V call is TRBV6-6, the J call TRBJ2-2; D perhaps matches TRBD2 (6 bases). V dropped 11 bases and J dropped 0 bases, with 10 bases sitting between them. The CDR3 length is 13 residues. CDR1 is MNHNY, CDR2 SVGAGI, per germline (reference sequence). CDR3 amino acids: CASGGTNTGELFF. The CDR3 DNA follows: TGTGCCTCAGGAGGGACGAACACCGGGGAGCTGTTTTTT.

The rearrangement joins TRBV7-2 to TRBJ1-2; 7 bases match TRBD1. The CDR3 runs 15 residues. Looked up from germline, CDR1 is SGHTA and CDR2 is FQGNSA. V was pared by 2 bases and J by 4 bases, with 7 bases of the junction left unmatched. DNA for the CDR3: TGTGCCAGCAGCTTAACCCAGGGGGTTTTCTATGGCTACACCTTC. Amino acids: CASSLTQGVFYGYTF.

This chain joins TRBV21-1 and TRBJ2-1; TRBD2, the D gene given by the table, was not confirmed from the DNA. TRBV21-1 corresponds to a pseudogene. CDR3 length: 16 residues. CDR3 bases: TGTGCCAGCAGCAAAGCGCTGAGCGGGAGAAGGGATGAGCAGTTCTTC. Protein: CASSKALSGRRDEQFF.

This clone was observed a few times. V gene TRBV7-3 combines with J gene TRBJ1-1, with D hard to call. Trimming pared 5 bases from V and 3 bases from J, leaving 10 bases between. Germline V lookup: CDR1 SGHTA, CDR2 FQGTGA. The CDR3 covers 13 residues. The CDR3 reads CASSEGRDTEAFF. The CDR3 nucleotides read TGTGCCAGCAGCGAAGGTCGGGACACTGAAGCTTTCTTT.

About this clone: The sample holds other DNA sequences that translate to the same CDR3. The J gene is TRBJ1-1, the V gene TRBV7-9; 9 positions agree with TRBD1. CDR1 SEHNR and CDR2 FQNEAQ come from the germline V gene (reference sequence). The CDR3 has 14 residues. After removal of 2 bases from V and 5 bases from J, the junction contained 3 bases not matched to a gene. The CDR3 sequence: CASSLRGTGTEAFF. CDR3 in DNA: TGTGCCAGCAGCTTAAGGGGGACAGGGACTGAAGCTTTCTTT.

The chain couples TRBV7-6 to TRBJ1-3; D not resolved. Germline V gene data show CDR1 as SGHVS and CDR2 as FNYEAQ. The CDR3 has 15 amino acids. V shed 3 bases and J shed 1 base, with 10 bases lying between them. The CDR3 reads CASSLGPESGNTIYF. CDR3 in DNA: TGTGCCAGCAGCTTGGGCCCAGAATCTGGAAACACCATATATTTT.

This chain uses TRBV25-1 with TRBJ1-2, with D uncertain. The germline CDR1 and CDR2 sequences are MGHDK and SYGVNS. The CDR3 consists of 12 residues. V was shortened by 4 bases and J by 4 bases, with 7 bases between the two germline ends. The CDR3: CASSGTTYGYTF. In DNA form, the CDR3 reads TGTGCCAGCAGTGGCACTACCTATGGCTACACCTTC.

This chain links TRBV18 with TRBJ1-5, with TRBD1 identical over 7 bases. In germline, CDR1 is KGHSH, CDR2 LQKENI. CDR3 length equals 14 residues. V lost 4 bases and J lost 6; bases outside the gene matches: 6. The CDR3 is CASSLTGDGQPQHF. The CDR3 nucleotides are TGTGCCAGCTCACTAACAGGGGACGGTCAGCCCCAGCATTTT.

The chain's CDR3 is CASSLDRTYGYTF. The CDR3 nucleotides read TGCGCCAGCAGCCTGGACAGGACCTATGGCTACACCTTC. This chain uses TRBV5-1 with TRBJ1-2; 7 bases are shared with TRBD1. The CDR3 has 13 amino acids. Germline trimming cut 4 bases from V and 4 bases from J; bases unmatched to any gene: 4. Per the germline V gene, CDR1 is SGHRS and CDR2 is YFSETQ.

The CDR3 region is CATSRIGDEQFF. The CDR3 DNA reads as TGTGCCACCAGCCGGATAGGGGATGAGCAGTTCTTC. The chain has TRBV15 and TRBJ2-1; TRBD1 might be the D (5 bases). Germline V lookup: CDR1 LNHNV, CDR2 YYDKDF (reference sequence). Trimming took off 5 bases at V and 8 bases at J, with 10 bases between the two ends. This CDR3 is built from 12 residues.

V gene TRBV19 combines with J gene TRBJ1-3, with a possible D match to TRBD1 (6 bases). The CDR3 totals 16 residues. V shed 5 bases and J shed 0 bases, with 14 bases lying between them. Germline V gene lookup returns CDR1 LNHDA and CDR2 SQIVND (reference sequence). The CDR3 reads CASSPRYRDSGNTIYF. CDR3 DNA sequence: TGTGCCAGTAGTCCGAGATACAGGGACTCTGGAAACACCATATATTTT.

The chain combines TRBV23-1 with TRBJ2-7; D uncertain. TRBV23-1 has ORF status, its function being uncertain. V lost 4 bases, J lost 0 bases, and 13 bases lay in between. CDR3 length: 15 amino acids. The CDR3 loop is CASSLRVSPSYEQYF. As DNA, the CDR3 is TGCGCCAGCAGTCTCCGAGTGAGTCCCTCCTACGAGCAGTACTTC.

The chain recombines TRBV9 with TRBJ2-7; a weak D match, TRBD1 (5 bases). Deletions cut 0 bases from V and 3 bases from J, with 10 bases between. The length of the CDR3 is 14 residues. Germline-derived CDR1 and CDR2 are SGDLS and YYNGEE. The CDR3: CASSVAAQGYEQYF. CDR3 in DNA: TGTGCCAGCAGCGTAGCGGCGCAGGGCTACGAGCAGTACTTC.

The CDR3 protein is CASSLDLGGDEQFF. The CDR3 region has the DNA TGTGCCAGCAGCTTAGATCTCGGCGGGGATGAGCAGTTCTTC. The chain has TRBV11-2 and TRBJ2-1; TRBD2 might be the D (6 bases). V lost 0 bases and J 8 bases, leaving 11 bases between the germline ends. The CDR3 has 14 residues. Germline values: CDR1 SGHAT, CDR2 FQNNGV.

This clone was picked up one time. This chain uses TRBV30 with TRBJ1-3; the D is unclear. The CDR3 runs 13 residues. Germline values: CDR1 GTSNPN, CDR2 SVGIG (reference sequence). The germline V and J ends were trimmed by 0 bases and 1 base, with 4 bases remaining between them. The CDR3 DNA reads TGTGCCTGGAGTGTACGGTCTGGAAACACCATATATTTT. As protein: CAWSVRSGNTIYF.

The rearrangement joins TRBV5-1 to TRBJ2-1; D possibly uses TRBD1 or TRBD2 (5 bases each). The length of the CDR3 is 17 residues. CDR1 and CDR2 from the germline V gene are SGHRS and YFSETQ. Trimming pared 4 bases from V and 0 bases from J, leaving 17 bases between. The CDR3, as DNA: TGCGCCAGCAGCCCATGGGGGTGGGCCAGCTCCTACAATGAGCAGTTCTTC. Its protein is CASSPWGWASSYNEQFF. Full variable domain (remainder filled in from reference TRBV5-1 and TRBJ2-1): KAGVTQTPRYLIKTRGQQVTLSCSPISGHRSVSWYQQTPGQGLQFLFEYFSETQRNKGNFPGRFSGRQFSNSRSEMNVSTLELGDSALYLCASSPWGWASSYNEQFFGPGTRLTVL.

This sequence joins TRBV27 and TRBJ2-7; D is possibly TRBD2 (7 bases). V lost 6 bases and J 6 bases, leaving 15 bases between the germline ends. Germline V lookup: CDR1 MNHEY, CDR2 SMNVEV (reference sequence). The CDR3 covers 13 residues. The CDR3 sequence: CASSRLGGAEQYF. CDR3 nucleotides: TGTGCCAGCAGCCGCTTGGGGGGGGCCGAGCAGTACTTC.

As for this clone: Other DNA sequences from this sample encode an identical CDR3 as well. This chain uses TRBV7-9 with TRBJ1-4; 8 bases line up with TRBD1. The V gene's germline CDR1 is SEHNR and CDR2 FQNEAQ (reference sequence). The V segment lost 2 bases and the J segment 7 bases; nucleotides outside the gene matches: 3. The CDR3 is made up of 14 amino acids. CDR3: CASSLTGGGEKLFF. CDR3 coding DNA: TGTGCCAGCAGCTTAACAGGGGGTGGTGAAAAACTGTTTTTT.